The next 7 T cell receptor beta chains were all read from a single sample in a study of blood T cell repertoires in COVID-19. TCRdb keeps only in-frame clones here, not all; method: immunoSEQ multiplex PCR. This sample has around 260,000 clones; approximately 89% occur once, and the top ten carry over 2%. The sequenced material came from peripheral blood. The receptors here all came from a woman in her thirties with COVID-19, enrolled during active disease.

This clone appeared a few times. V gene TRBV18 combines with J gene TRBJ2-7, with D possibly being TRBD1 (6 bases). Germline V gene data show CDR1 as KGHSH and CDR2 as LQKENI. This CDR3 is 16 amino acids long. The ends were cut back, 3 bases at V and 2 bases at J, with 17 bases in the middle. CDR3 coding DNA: TGTGCCAGCTCACCCTCCTCGGGACGGGACACCTACGAGCAGTACTTC. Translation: CASSPSSGRDTYEQYF.

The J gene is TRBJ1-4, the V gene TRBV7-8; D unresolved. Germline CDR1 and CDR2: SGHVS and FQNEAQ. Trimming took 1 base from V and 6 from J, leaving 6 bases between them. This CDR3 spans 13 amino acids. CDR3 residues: CASSLGSYEKLFF. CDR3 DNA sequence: TGTGCCAGCAGCTTAGGGAGCTATGAAAAACTGTTTTTT.

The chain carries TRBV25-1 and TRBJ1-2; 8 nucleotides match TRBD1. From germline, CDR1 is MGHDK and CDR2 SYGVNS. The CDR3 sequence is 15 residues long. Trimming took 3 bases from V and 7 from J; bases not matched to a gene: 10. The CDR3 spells CASSEVGGQGLGYTF. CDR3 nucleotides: TGTGCCAGCAGTGAGGTGGGCGGACAGGGACTTGGCTACACCTTC.

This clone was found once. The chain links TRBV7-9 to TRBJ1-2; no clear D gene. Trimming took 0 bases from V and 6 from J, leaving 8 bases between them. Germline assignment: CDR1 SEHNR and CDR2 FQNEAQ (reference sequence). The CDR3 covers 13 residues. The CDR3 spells CASSLASENGYTF. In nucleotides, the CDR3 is TGTGCCAGCAGCTTAGCGAGCGAAAATGGCTACACCTTC. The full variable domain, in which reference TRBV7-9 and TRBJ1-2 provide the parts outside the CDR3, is DTGVSQNPRHKITKRGQNVTFRCDPISEHNRLYWYRQTLGQGPEFLTYFQNEAQLEKSRLLSDRFSAERPKGSFSTLEIQRTEQGDSAMYLCASSLASENGYTFGSGTRLTVV.

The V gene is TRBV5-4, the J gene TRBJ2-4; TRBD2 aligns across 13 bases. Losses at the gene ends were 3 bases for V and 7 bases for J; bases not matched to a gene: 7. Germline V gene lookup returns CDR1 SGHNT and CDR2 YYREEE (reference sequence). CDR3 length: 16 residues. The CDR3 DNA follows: TGTGCCAGCAGCTCAGGACTAGCGGGAGCGGGGAACATTCAGTACTTC. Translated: CASSSGLAGAGNIQYF.

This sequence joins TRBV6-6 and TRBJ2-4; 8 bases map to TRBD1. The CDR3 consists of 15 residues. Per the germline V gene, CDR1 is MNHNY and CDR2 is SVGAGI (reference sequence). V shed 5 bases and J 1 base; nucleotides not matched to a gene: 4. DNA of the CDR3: TGTGCCAGCAGTGACCGGACAGGGGCCAAAAACATTCAGTACTTC. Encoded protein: CASSDRTGAKNIQYF.

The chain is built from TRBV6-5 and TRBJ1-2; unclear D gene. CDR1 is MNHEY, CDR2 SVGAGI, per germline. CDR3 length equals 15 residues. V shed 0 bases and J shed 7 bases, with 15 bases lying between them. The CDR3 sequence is CASSYSTDLTSGYTF. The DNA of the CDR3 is TGTGCCAGCAGTTACTCGACTGACCTCACAAGTGGCTACACCTTC.